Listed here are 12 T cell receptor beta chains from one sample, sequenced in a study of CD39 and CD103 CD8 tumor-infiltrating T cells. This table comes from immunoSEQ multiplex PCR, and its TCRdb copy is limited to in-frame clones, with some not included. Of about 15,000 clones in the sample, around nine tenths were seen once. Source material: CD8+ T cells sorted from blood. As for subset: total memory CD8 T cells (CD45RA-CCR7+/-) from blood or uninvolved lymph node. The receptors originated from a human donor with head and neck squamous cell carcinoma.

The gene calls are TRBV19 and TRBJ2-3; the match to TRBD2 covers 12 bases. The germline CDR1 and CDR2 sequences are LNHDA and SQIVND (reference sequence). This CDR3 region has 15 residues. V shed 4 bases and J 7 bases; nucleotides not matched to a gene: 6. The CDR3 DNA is TGTGCCAGTAGTACCGGGACTAGCGGGTCGAATACGCAGTATTTT. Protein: CASSTGTSGSNTQYF.

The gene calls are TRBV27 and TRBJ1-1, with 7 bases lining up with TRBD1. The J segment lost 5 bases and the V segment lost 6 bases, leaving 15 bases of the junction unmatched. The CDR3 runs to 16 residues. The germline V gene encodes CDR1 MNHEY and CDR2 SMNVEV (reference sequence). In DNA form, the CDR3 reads TGTGCCAGCAGCTACAGGGGCGGGGGGTTTGGAACTGAAGCTTTCTTT. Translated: CASSYRGGGFGTEAFF.

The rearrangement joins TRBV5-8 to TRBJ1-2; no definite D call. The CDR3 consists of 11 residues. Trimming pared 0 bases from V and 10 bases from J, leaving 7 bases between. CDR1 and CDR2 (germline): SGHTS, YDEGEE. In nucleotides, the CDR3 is TGTGCCAGCAGCTTGGCGGGCTTCTACACCTTC. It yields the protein CASSLAGFYTF.

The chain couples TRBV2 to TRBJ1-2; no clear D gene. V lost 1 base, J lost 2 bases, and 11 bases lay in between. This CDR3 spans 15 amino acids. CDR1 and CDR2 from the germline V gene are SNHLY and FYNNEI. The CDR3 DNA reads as TGTGCCAGCAGTGAAGATTTCAGGCCCAACTATGGCTACACCTTC. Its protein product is CASSEDFRPNYGYTF.

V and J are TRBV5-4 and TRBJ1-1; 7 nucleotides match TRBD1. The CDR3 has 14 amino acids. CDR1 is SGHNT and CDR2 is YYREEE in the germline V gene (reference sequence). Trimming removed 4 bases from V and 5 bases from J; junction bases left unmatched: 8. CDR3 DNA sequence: TGTGCCAGCAGCCGAGGACAGGTTCTTACTGAAGCTTTCTTT. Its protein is CASSRGQVLTEAFF.

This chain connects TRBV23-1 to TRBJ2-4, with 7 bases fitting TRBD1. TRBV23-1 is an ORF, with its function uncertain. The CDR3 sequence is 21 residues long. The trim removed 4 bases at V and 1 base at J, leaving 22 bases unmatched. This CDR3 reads CASSPPGPGQRKCVAKNIQYF. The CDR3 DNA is TGCGCCAGCAGTCCCCCCGGGCCGGGACAGAGAAAATGCGTGGCCAAAAACATTCAGTACTTC.

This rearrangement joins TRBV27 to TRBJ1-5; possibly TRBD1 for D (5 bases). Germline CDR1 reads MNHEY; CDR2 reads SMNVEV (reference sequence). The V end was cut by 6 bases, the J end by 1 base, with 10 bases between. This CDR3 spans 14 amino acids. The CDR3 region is CASRAGTSNQPQHF. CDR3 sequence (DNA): TGTGCCAGCAGGGCCGGGACGAGCAATCAGCCCCAGCATTTT.

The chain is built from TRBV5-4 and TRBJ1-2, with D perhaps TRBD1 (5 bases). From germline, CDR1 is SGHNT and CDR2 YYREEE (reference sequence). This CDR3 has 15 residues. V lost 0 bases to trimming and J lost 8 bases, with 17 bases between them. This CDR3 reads CASSLDVVGAGGYTF. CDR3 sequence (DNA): TGTGCCAGCAGCTTGGACGTTGTCGGGGCGGGGGGCTACACCTTC.

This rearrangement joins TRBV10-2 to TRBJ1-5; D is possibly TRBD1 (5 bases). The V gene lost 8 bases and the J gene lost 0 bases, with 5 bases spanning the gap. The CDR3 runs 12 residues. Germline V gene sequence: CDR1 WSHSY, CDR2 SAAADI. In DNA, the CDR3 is TGCGCCAGCGACAGTAGCAATCAGCCCCAGCATTTT. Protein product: CASDSSNQPQHF.

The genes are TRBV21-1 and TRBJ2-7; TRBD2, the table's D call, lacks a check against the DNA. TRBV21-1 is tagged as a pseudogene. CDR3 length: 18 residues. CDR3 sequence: CASSKAVGLAGISYEQYF. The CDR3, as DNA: TGTGCCAGCAGCAAAGCGGTAGGACTAGCGGGTATCTCCTACGAGCAGTACTTC.

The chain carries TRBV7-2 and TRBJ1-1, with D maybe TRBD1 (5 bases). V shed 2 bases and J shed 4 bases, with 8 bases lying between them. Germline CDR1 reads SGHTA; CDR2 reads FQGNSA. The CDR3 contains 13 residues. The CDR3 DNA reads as TGTGCCAGCAGCTTATCAGGGCTCACTGAAGCTTTCTTT. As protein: CASSLSGLTEAFF.

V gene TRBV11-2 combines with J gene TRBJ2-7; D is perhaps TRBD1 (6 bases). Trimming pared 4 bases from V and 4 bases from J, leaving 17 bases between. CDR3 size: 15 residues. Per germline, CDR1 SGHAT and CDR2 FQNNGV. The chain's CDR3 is CASSSGTWPGYEQYF. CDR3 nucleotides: TGTGCCAGCAGCTCCGGGACATGGCCCGGGTACGAGCAGTACTTC.